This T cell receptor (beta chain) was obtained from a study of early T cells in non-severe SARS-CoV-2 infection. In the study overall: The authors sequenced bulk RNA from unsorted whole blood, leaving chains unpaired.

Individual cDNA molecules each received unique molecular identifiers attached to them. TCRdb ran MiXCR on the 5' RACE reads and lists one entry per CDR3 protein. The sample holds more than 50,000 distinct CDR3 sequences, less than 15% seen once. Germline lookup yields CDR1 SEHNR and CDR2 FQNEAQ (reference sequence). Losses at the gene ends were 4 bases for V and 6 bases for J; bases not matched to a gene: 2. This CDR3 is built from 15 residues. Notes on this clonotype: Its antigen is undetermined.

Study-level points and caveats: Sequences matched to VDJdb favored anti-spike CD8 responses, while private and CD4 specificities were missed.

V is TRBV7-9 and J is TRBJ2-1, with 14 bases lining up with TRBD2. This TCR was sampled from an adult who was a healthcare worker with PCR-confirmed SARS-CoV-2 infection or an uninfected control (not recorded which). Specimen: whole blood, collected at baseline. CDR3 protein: CASSSTSGRGNEQFF. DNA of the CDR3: TGTGCCAGCAGCTCGACTAGCGGGAGGGGCAATGAGCAGTTCTTC.